These 2 T cell receptor beta chains came from one sample sequenced in a study of T cell repertoires in cytomegalovirus infection. TCRdb processed the reads anew with MiXCR; each CDR3 protein has one entry. The sample has about 890,000 distinct CDR3 sequences, around 30% seen once. No antigens are known for them. Sequenced material: cultured CD8+ T cells from PBMCs, taken from culture after CMV antigen stimulation. The source is a human donor in good health (CMV status not recorded). Some clones in this sample may be carry-over from other donors' samples.

The chain uses TRBV11-1 and TRBJ2-1; D is undetermined. Trimming took 6 bases from V and 0 from J, leaving 12 bases between them. The CDR3 length is 15 residues. From germline, CDR1 is SGHAT and CDR2 FQDESV (reference sequence). In DNA form, the CDR3 reads TGTGCCAGCAGTTCCGACATAAGCTCCTACAATGAGCAGTTCTTC. Residues: CASSSDISSYNEQFF.

The chain combines TRBV6-1 with TRBJ1-4, with 9 bases identical to TRBD1. This CDR3 comprises 14 residues. V shed 8 bases, J shed 8 bases, and the junction held 9 bases outside the gene matches. Germline V CDR1 and CDR2: MNHNS, SASEGT. The DNA of the CDR3 is TGTGCCAGCGGGACCGGGACAGGGAAGGAAAAACTGTTTTTT. This codes for CASGTGTGKEKLFF.